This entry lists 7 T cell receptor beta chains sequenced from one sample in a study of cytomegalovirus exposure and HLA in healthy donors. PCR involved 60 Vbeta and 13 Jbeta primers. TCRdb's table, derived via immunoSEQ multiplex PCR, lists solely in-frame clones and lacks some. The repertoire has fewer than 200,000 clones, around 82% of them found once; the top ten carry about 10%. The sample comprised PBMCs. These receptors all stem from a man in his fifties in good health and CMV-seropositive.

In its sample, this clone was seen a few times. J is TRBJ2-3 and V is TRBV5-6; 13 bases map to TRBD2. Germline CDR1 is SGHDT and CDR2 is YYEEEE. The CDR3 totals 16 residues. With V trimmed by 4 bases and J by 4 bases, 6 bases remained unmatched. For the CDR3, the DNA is TGTGCCAGCAGCCTTGGACTAGCGGGAGTGTCAGATACGCAGTATTTT. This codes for CASSLGLAGVSDTQYF.

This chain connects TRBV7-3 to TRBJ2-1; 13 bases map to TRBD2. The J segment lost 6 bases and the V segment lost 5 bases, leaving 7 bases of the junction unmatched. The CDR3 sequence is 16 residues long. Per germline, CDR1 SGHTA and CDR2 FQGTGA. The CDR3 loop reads CASSPRTSGSRNEQFF. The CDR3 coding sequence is TGTGCCAGCAGCCCTAGGACTAGCGGGAGTCGCAATGAGCAGTTCTTC.

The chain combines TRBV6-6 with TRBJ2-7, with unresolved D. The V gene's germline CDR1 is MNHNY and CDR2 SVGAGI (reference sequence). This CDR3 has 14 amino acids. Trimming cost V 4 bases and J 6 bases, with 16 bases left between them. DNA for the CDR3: TGTGCCAGCAGTTTCGCCGTCGGTGCTACCGAGCAGTACTTC. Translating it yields CASSFAVGATEQYF.

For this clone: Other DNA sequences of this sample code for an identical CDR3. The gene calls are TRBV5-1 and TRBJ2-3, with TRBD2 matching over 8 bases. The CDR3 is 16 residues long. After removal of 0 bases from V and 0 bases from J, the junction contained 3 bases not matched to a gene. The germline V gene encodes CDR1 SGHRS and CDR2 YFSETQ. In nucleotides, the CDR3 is TGCGCCAGCAGCTTGGGTAGCGGGGTTAGCACAGATACGCAGTATTTT. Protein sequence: CASSLGSGVSTDTQYF. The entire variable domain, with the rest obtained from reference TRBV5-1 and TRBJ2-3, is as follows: KAGVTQTPRYLIKTRGQQVTLSCSPISGHRSVSWYQQTPGQGLQFLFEYFSETQRNKGNFPGRFSGRQFSNSRSEMNVSTLELGDSALYLCASSLGSGVSTDTQYFGPGTRLTVL.

This chain's CDR3 is CASTPSRGGMYGYTF. The CDR3 coding sequence is TGTGCCAGTACCCCGTCCCGAGGGGGCATGTATGGCTACACCTTC. V gene TRBV19 combines with J gene TRBJ1-2; TRBD1 matches 7 bases. Germline V lookup: CDR1 LNHDA, CDR2 SQIVND (reference sequence). This CDR3 contains 15 residues. Trimming cost V 7 bases and J 5 bases; bases outside gene matches: 13.

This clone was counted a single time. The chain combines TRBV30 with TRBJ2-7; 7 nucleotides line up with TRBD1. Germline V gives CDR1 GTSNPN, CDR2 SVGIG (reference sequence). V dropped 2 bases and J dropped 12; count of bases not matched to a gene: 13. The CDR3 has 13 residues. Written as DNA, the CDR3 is TGTGCCTGGAGTCCCGGGACAGATACTGTGGGGTACTTC. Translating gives CAWSPGTDTVGYF.

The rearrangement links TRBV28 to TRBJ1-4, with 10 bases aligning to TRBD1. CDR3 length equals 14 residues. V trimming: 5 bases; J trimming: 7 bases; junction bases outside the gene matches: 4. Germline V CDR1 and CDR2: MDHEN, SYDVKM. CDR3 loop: CASSPGQGVEKLFF. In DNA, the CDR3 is TGTGCCAGCAGTCCCGGACAGGGGGTTGAAAAACTGTTTTTT.